A single sample is the source of the 20 T cell receptor beta chains below, sequenced in a study of blood T cell repertoires in COVID-19. Measured with immunoSEQ multiplex PCR; TCRdb has only the in-frame clones, and not every one. The data show almost 55,000 clones, 90% seen once. Sequencing input: peripheral blood. The source is a woman in her 40s with active COVID-19.

The rearrangement joins TRBV27 to TRBJ2-1; the match to TRBD2 covers 12 bases. Germline V gene sequence: CDR1 MNHEY, CDR2 SMNVEV (reference sequence). This CDR3 has 17 residues. After removal of 5 bases from V and 8 bases from J, the junction contained 13 bases not matched to a gene. In DNA form, the CDR3 reads TGTGCCAGCAGTCGAACCGAGCTAGCGGGGGGGATCGATGAGCAGTTCTTC. Encoded protein: CASSRTELAGGIDEQFF.

This chain links TRBV7-8 with TRBJ1-2, with 7 bases lining up with TRBD1. The germline V gene encodes CDR1 SGHVS and CDR2 FQNEAQ. This CDR3 region has 16 residues. The trim removed 3 bases at V and 5 bases at J, leaving 12 bases unmatched. This CDR3 is CASSFEGTVGGYGYTF. Written as DNA, the CDR3 is TGTGCCAGCAGCTTCGAGGGGACAGTTGGCGGGTATGGCTACACCTTC.

This rearrangement joins TRBV3-1 (or the pseudogene TRBV3-2) to TRBJ1-1; D is unclear. In germline, CDR1 is LGHDT, CDR2 YNNKEL (reference sequence). V dropped 0 bases and J dropped 0 bases, with 8 bases sitting between them. This CDR3 region has 15 residues. This chain's CDR3 is CASSQDTIMNTEAFF. The DNA for the CDR3 is TGTGCCAGCAGCCAAGATACAATTATGAACACTGAAGCTTTCTTT.

Written as DNA, the CDR3 is TGTGCCAGCAGCGCTGTTGTAGCACCTGAAGCTTTCTTT. Protein: CASSAVVAPEAFF. The rearrangement links TRBV5-5 to TRBJ1-1; D unresolved. Trimming pared 4 bases from V and 6 bases from J, leaving 13 bases between. In germline, CDR1 is SGHKS, CDR2 YYEKEE (reference sequence). This CDR3 contains 13 residues.

The genes are TRBV2 and TRBJ1-1, with a tentative D call TRBD1 (6 bases). Trimming left V 8 bases short and J 1 base short, with 11 bases between. The CDR3 has 13 amino acids. CDR1 and CDR2 (germline): SNHLY, FYNNEI. This CDR3 reads CASGGQTNTEAFF. The CDR3 DNA is TGTGCCAGCGGAGGACAGACGAACACTGAAGCTTTCTTT.

The V gene is TRBV5-1, the J gene TRBJ2-5, with 9 nucleotides matching TRBD2. The CDR3 sequence is 18 residues long. J gave up 1 base and V 0 bases, and 10 bases lay outside the gene matches. Germline V CDR1 and CDR2: SGHRS, YFSETQ. The chain's CDR3 is CASSLGLRGGRTQETQYF. The CDR3 DNA follows: TGCGCCAGCAGCTTGGGGTTGCGGGGGGGCAGGACCCAAGAGACCCAGTACTTC. Filled out from reference TRBV5-1 and TRBJ2-5, the complete variable domain reads KAGVTQTPRYLIKTRGQQVTLSCSPISGHRSVSWYQQTPGQGLQFLFEYFSETQRNKGNFPGRFSGRQFSNSRSEMNVSTLELGDSALYLCASSLGLRGGRTQETQYFGPGTRLLVL.

This chain uses TRBV7-2 with TRBJ2-7; TRBD2 is a possible D gene (6 bases). V was clipped by 1 base and J by 0 bases, with 13 bases between them. Germline loops: CDR1 SGHTA, CDR2 FQGNSA. This CDR3 region has 16 residues. The DNA of the CDR3 is TGTGCCAGCAGCTTAGGTGGGACTTCGAGCTCCTACGAGCAGTACTTC. The encoded protein is CASSLGGTSSSYEQYF. The full variable domain, completed using reference TRBV7-2 and TRBJ2-7, is GAGVSQSPSNKVTEKGKDVELRCDPISGHTALYWYRQSLGQGLEFLIYFQGNSAPDKSGLPSDRFSAERTGGSVSTLTIQRTQQEDSAVYLCASSLGGTSSSYEQYFGPGTRLTVT.

The chain links TRBV4-1 to TRBJ1-2; no clear D. The germline gives CDR1 MGHRA, CDR2 YSYEKL. The CDR3 is made up of 15 amino acids. The V and J ends lost 0 bases and 5 bases respectively, with 13 bases between them. The CDR3 bases are TGCGCCAGCAGCCAAGATGTCGGGTTATCGTATGGCTACACCTTC. This sequence encodes CASSQDVGLSYGYTF.

This clone was picked up one time. The rearrangement joins TRBV5-4 to TRBJ2-1, with D perhaps matching TRBD2 (6 bases). Trimming pared 3 bases from V and 4 bases from J, leaving 14 bases between. Per germline, CDR1 SGHNT and CDR2 YYREEE (reference sequence). The CDR3 totals 15 residues. This CDR3 reads CASSSYAGSYNEQFF. CDR3 DNA sequence: TGTGCCAGCAGCTCTTATGCGGGGTCGTACAATGAGCAGTTCTTC. The full variable domain, in which reference TRBV5-4 and TRBJ2-1 provide the parts outside the CDR3, is ETGVTQSPTHLIKTRGQQVTLRCSSQSGHNTVSWYQQALGQGPQFIFQYYREEENGRGNFPPRFSGLQFPNYSSELNVNALELDDSALYLCASSSYAGSYNEQFFGPGTRLTVL.

The chain links TRBV10-3 to TRBJ1-1, with TRBD1 identical over 9 bases. CDR3 length equals 16 residues. Germline CDR1 reads ENHRY; CDR2 reads SYGVKD. Unmatched junction bases numbered 7, after V lost 4 bases and J lost 1 base. The CDR3 bases are TGTGCCATCAGTGGACAGGGGGTGGACAGGAACACTGAAGCTTTCTTT. Amino acid sequence: CAISGQGVDRNTEAFF.

The chain carries TRBV28 and TRBJ1-2; no firm D call. CDR1 is MDHEN, CDR2 SYDVKM, per germline. The CDR3 has 15 residues. The germline V and J ends were trimmed by 4 bases and 1 base, with 13 bases remaining between them. CDR3 nucleotides: TGTGCCAGCAGTTCTCCGGCGGAGAATAACTATGGCTACACCTTC. Translation gives CASSSPAENNYGYTF.

This chain links TRBV7-3 with TRBJ2-1, with 9 bases identical to TRBD2. The V segment lost 1 base and the J segment 8 bases; nucleotides outside the gene matches: 18. The length of the CDR3 is 19 residues. Germline V CDR1 and CDR2: SGHTA, FQGTGA. The CDR3 DNA follows: TGTGCCAGCAGCTTAAGGCCAGCGGGGGGCCAAGCAAGGAGGCATGAGCAGTTCTTC. As protein: CASSLRPAGGQARRHEQFF. The entire variable domain, with the rest obtained from reference TRBV7-3 and TRBJ2-1, is as follows: GAGVSQTPSNKVTEKGKYVELRCDPISGHTALYWYRQSLGQGPEFLIYFQGTGAADDSGLPNDRFFAVRPEGSVSTLKIQRTERGDSAVYLCASSLRPAGGQARRHEQFFGPGTRLTVL.

The genes are TRBV27 and TRBJ1-3, with a tentative D call TRBD1 (5 bases). The CDR3 length is 14 residues. Germline V gene sequence: CDR1 MNHEY, CDR2 SMNVEV (reference sequence). Trimming took 6 bases from V and 2 from J, leaving 11 bases between them. CDR3 DNA sequence: TGTGCCAGCAGAGGGACTGCCGCTGGAAACACCATATATTTT. Translated, it gives CASRGTAAGNTIYF.

The rearrangement links TRBV11-2 to TRBJ2-4; perhaps TRBD2 as D (7 bases). CDR3 size: 15 residues. Germline loops: CDR1 SGHAT, CDR2 FQNNGV. V was shortened by 0 bases and J by 3 bases, with 9 bases between the two germline ends. The CDR3 sequence: CASSLEGGGKNIQYF. The CDR3 DNA is TGTGCCAGCAGCTTAGAGGGAGGGGGCAAAAACATTCAGTACTTC.

V usage is TRBV19 and J usage is TRBJ2-1; D is perhaps TRBD2 (5 bases). V dropped 5 bases and J dropped 10 bases, with 18 bases sitting between them. The CDR3 spans 14 residues. Per the germline V gene, CDR1 is LNHDA and CDR2 is SQIVND (reference sequence). CDR3 loop: CASSPLSGVWEQFF. In DNA, the CDR3 is TGTGCCAGTAGTCCCCTATCCGGGGTTTGGGAGCAGTTCTTC.

V and J are TRBV9 and TRBJ2-3, with TRBD1 matching 7 bases. Germline CDR1 is SGDLS and CDR2 is YYNGEE. The junction had 5 bases not matched to a gene; V was cut back by 0 bases and J by 1 base. CDR3 length equals 16 residues. The CDR3 nucleotides are TGTGCCAGCAGCGTAGGAGGGGGCTGGGGCACAGATACGCAGTATTTT. It translates to CASSVGGGWGTDTQYF.

In its sample, this clone was seen once. The gene calls are TRBV15 and TRBJ1-3; D is unresolved. Trimming cost V 0 bases and J 0 bases, with 9 bases left between them. CDR1 is LNHNV and CDR2 is YYDKDF in the germline V gene (reference sequence). The CDR3 has 16 amino acids. Here the CDR3 DNA reads TGTGCCACCAGCAGAGATCAGATGTACTCTGGAAACACCATATATTTT. Its protein is CATSRDQMYSGNTIYF.

The chain combines TRBV18 with TRBJ2-3; 9 nucleotides align to TRBD1. Germline V gene sequence: CDR1 KGHSH, CDR2 LQKENI. CDR3 length: 17 amino acids. V was clipped by 3 bases and J by 2 bases; unmatched bases: 9. CDR3 coding DNA: TGTGCCAGCTCACCTAATAAGGACAGGGGTTACACAGATACGCAGTATTTT. Its protein product is CASSPNKDRGYTDTQYF.

This chain connects TRBV10-2 to TRBJ1-5; 8 nucleotides line up with TRBD1. There are 16 residues in the CDR3. The V gene end was trimmed by 10 bases and the J gene end by 4 bases; junction bases not matched to a gene: 15. Germline V gene sequence: CDR1 WSHSY, CDR2 SAAADI. CDR3 sequence (DNA): TGCGCCACGTCATTGACAGGGGATAGAGGTAATCAGCCCCAGCATTTT. Encoded protein: CATSLTGDRGNQPQHF.

This clone appeared a single time. The chain recombines TRBV9 with TRBJ2-2, with TRBD2 as a possible D gene (6 bases). V was pared by 2 bases and J by 5 bases, with 7 bases between. From germline, CDR1 is SGDLS and CDR2 YYNGEE. CDR3 length: 13 residues. The CDR3 is CASSVGGTGELFF. For the CDR3, the DNA is TGTGCCAGCAGCGTGGGGGGAACCGGGGAGCTGTTTTTT.